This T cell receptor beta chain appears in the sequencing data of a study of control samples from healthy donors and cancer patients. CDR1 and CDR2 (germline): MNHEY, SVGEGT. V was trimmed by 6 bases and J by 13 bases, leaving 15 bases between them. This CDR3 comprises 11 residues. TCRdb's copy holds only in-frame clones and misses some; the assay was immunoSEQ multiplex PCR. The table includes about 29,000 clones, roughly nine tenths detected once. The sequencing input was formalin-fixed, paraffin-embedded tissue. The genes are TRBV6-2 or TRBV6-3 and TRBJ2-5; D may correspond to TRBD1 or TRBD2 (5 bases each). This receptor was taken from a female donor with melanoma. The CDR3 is CASSLGTLRYF. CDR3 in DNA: TGTGCCAGCAGCCTCGGGACGTTGAGGTACTTC.